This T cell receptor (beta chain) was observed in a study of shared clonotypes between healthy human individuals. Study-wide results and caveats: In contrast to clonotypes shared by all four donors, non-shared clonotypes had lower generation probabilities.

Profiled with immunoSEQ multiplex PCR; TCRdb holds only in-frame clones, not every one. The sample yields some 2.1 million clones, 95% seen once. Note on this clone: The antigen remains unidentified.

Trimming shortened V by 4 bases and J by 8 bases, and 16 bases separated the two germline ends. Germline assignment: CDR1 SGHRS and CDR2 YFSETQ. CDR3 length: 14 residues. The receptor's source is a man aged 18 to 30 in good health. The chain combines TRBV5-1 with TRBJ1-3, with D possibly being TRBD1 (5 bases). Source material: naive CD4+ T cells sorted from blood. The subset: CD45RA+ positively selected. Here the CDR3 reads CASSRTGMADTIYF. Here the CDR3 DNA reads TGCGCCAGCAGCCGAACAGGCATGGCAGACACCATATATTTT.